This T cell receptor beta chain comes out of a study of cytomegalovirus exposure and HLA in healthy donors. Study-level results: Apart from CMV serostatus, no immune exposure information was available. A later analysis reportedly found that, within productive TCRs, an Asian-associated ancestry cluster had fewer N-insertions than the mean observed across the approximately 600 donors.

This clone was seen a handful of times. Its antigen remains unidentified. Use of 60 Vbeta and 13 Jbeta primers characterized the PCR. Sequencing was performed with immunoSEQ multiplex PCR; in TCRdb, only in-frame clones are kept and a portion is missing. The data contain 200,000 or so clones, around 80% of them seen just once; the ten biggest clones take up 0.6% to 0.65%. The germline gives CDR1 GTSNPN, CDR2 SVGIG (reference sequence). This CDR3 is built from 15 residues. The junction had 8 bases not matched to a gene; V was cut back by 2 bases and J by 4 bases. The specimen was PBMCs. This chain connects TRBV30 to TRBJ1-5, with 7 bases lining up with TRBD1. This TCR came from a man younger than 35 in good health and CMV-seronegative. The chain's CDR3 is CAWSLLRGSNQPQHF. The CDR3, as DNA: TGTGCCTGGAGTTTGCTCAGGGGGTCTAATCAGCCCCAGCATTTT.